These T cell receptor beta chains were read from a single sample in a study of T cell clones after liver transplantation. Sequencing was performed with immunoSEQ multiplex PCR; in TCRdb, only in-frame clones are kept and a portion is missing. This table holds roughly 62,000 clones, around 70% found once. The sequencing used CD4+ T cells from blood, collected at the approximately 16-month timepoint. These receptor sequences come from a human patient who received a liver transplant. Some T cells may possibly be graft donor cells. The CDR3 runs from the conserved cysteine through the conserved F or W. The order of the fields is V gene, J gene, clone size, D gene, CDR3 DNA, CDR3 protein. A D gene is named only where the DNA matches it firmly. Expanded clones are given a class, and other clones once, few, many or no size at all.

V: TRBV7-2; J: TRBJ1-5; size: medium-sized; D: -; DNA: TGTGCCAGCAGCCTCCGGGGCGGGAGCAATCAGCCCCAGCATTTT; CDR3: CASSLRGGSNQPQHF
V: TRBV28; J: TRBJ2-5; size: -; D: -; DNA: TGTGCCAGCAGTTTCGGGCAAAACAGGGAGACCCAGTACTTC; CDR3: CASSFGQNRETQYF
V: TRBV9; J: TRBJ1-2; size: -; D: -; DNA: TGTGCCAGCAGCGTAGCTACAGCTAACTATGGCTACACCTTC; CDR3: CASSVATANYGYTF
V: TRBV2; J: TRBJ1-5; size: -; D: -; DNA: TGTGCCAGCAGTGAAGCCGGCCGGGTTCATCAGCCCCAGCATTTT; CDR3: CASSEAGRVHQPQHF
V: TRBV6-1; J: TRBJ1-3; size: many; D: -; DNA: TGTGCCAGCATCCCGGGCTTCTCTGGAAACACCATATATTTT; CDR3: CASIPGFSGNTIYF
V: TRBV18; J: TRBJ2-5; size: -; D: -; DNA: TGTGCCAGCTCCCAAATTGGGGGGTCACAAGAGACCCAGTACTTC; CDR3: CASSQIGGSQETQYF
V: TRBV5-6; J: TRBJ1-6; size: -; D: -; DNA: TGTGCCAGCAGCCCTCAGGGACTCGGCTCCTATAATTCACCCCTCCACTTT; CDR3: CASSPQGLGSYNSPLHF
V: TRBV15; J: TRBJ1-5; size: -; D: -; DNA: TGTGCCACCAGCAATCCGACCGGCAATCAGCCCCAGCATTTT; CDR3: CATSNPTGNQPQHF
V: TRBV30; J: TRBJ1-3; size: once; D: TRBD1; DNA: TGTGCCTGGAGCAGTGGACAGGCCTTCTCTGGAAACACCATATATTTT; CDR3: CAWSSGQAFSGNTIYF
V: TRBV4-1; J: TRBJ2-3; size: once; D: -; DNA: TGCGCCAGCAGCCAAGAGTACGCAGATACGCAGTATTTT; CDR3: CASSQEYADTQYF
V: TRBV19; J: TRBJ2-2; size: few; D: -; DNA: TGTGCCAGCCACCCAACAGGGAACGGGGAGCTGTTTTTT; CDR3: CASHPTGNGELFF
V: TRBV11-3; J: TRBJ2-1; size: once; D: -; DNA: TGTGCCAGCAGCTTAGGGACAGTAAATGAGCAGTTCTTC; CDR3: CASSLGTVNEQFF
V: TRBV11-3; J: TRBJ1-1; size: -; D: -; DNA: TGTGCCAGCAGCACAAGACAGGAAGCTTTCTTT; CDR3: CASSTRQEAFF
V: TRBV11-2; J: TRBJ2-7; size: many; D: TRBD1; DNA: TGTGCCAGCACCGACTCGGGGACAGAAAGCTCCTACGAGCAGTACTTC; CDR3: CASTDSGTESSYEQYF
V: TRBV6-1; J: TRBJ2-1; size: -; D: TRBD1; DNA: TGTGCCAGCAGGGATGGGACAGTCAATGAGCAGTTCTTC; CDR3: CASRDGTVNEQFF
V: TRBV10-3; J: TRBJ1-1; size: -; D: -; DNA: TGTGCCATCAGTGAAGGGGGACCGTACACTGAAGCTTTCTTT; CDR3: CAISEGGPYTEAFF
V: TRBV28; J: TRBJ1-6; size: -; D: -; DNA: TGTGCCAGCAGTTTATCTTCCCGTTTGGGGGTCCCCCTATTTTTT; CDR3: CASSLSSRLGVPLFF
V: TRBV6-1; J: TRBJ2-7; size: once; D: TRBD1; DNA: TGTGCCAGCAAGGGACAGGCCGCCATCGAGCAGTACTTC; CDR3: CASKGQAAIEQYF
V: TRBV11-1; J: TRBJ1-5; size: -; D: -; DNA: TGTGCCAGCAGCTTAGCGTCGAATCAGCCCCAGCATTTT; CDR3: CASSLASNQPQHF
V: TRBV7-9; J: TRBJ1-3; size: -; D: -; DNA: TGTGCCAGCAGCTTAAGGAAGGGAAACACCATATATTTT; CDR3: CASSLRKGNTIYF
V: TRBV5-4; J: TRBJ2-5; size: -; D: TRBD2; DNA: TGTGCCAGCAGCCTGGCGGGAGGTGGGGAGACCCAGTACTTC; CDR3: CASSLAGGGETQYF
V: TRBV5-1; J: TRBJ2-5; size: -; D: -; DNA: TGCGCCAGCAGCTTGCGAGCTCAGAAAGAGACCCAGTACTTC; CDR3: CASSLRAQKETQYF
V: TRBV14; J: TRBJ2-5; size: -; D: -; DNA: TGTGCCAGCAGTCTGAACGGGGAGACCCAGTACTTC; CDR3: CASSLNGETQYF
V: TRBV28; J: TRBJ2-1; size: few; D: TRBD1; DNA: TGTGCCAGCTACCGGGACAGGGGGCAGAGTGAGCAGTTCTTC; CDR3: CASYRDRGQSEQFF
V: TRBV10-1; J: TRBJ2-3; size: -; D: -; DNA: TGCGCCAGCAGTGAGTCCGGACGGCACACAGATACGCAGTATTTT; CDR3: CASSESGRHTDTQYF
V: TRBV7-7; J: TRBJ2-5; size: -; D: -; DNA: TGTGCCAGCAGCGGAACGGGACCGAAGGAGACCCAGTACTTC; CDR3: CASSGTGPKETQYF
V: TRBV4-2; J: TRBJ1-2; size: many; D: -; DNA: TGTGCCAGCAGCCAAGACCCGACAGGACCGTCTAGGGGCTACACCTTC; CDR3: CASSQDPTGPSRGYTF
V: TRBV30; J: TRBJ1-5; size: -; D: TRBD1; DNA: TGTGCCTGGGGAACAGGGGGCGGTCAGCCCCAGCATTTT; CDR3: CAWGTGGGQPQHF
V: TRBV21-1; J: TRBJ1-5; size: -; D: -; DNA: TGTGCCAGCAGCAAAAGGGAAGGCTTTTATAGCAATCAGCCCCAGCATTTT; CDR3: CASSKREGFYSNQPQHF
V: TRBV5-6; J: TRBJ2-2; size: -; D: -; DNA: TGTGCCAGCAGTTTCACCCGGTCGAACACCGGGGAGCTGTTTTTT; CDR3: CASSFTRSNTGELFF
V: TRBV18; J: TRBJ2-3; size: -; D: -; DNA: TGTGCCAGCTCACCACCCAGTTCTTCTAGCACAGATACGCAGTATTTT; CDR3: CASSPPSSSSTDTQYF
V: TRBV6-5; J: TRBJ2-5; size: -; D: TRBD2; DNA: TGTGCCAGCAGACAACTAGCGGAGCAAGAGACCCAGTACTTC; CDR3: CASRQLAEQETQYF
V: TRBV27; J: TRBJ1-6; size: -; D: TRBD1; DNA: TGTGCCAGCAGTTTAGCACAGGGGAATTCACCCCTCCACTTT; CDR3: CASSLAQGNSPLHF
V: TRBV27; J: TRBJ1-5; size: -; D: -; DNA: TGTGCCAGCAGTTTACCCAGGTTTAGCAATCAGCCCCAGCATTTT; CDR3: CASSLPRFSNQPQHF
V: TRBV27; J: TRBJ2-3; size: few; D: TRBD1; DNA: TGTGCCAGCACCCAGACAGGGGGCGCTGTCACAGATACGCAGTATTTT; CDR3: CASTQTGGAVTDTQYF
V: TRBV4-3; J: TRBJ2-3; size: -; D: -; DNA: TGCGCCAGCAGCCAAGAAGCCTTGGCGGATACGCAGTATTTT; CDR3: CASSQEALADTQYF
V: TRBV7-2; J: TRBJ1-4; size: few; D: -; DNA: TGTGCCAGCAGCTTAACGCCAGCAACTAATGAAAAACTGTTTTTT; CDR3: CASSLTPATNEKLFF
V: TRBV6-4; J: TRBJ2-1; size: few; D: -; DNA: TGTGCCAGCAGTGACCCCTCCGACCGGGGCTCCTACAATGAGCAGTTCTTC; CDR3: CASSDPSDRGSYNEQFF
V: TRBV4-1; J: TRBJ1-2; size: -; D: TRBD1; DNA: TGCGCCAGCAGCCAAGAGTACAAAGAGACAGGGTCCGGCTACACCTTC; CDR3: CASSQEYKETGSGYTF
V: TRBV19; J: TRBJ1-4; size: -; D: -; DNA: TGTGCCAGTAGTAGCCACCGGGGCGAGGAAAAACTGTTTTTT; CDR3: CASSSHRGEEKLFF
V: TRBV7-2; J: TRBJ2-3; size: -; D: -; DNA: TGTGCCAGCAGCCAAGATTACCTTAGCACAGATACGCAGTATTTT; CDR3: CASSQDYLSTDTQYF
V: TRBV19; J: TRBJ1-4; size: once; D: -; DNA: TGTGCCAGTAGTATAAACAGGGAGGGAAAACTGTTTTTT; CDR3: CASSINREGKLFF
V: TRBV30; J: TRBJ2-4; size: -; D: -; DNA: TGTGCCACCGGGACTGGGAGTTCGACCAAAAACATTCAGTACTTC; CDR3: CATGTGSSTKNIQYF
V: TRBV19; J: TRBJ2-1; size: -; D: -; DNA: TGTGCCAGTATGAGCGGGACAATCAATGAGCAGTTCTTC; CDR3: CASMSGTINEQFF
V: TRBV13; J: TRBJ2-1; size: few; D: TRBD2; DNA: TGTGCCAGCAGCTCCGGGGGACTAGCGGGGGGAGTTCGCAATGAGCAGTTCTTC; CDR3: CASSSGGLAGGVRNEQFF
V: TRBV10-3; J: TRBJ2-2; size: -; D: TRBD1; DNA: TGTGCCATCAGTGTTGAGGGGGCAGATACCGGGGAGCTGTTTTTT; CDR3: CAISVEGADTGELFF
V: TRBV9; J: TRBJ1-4; size: -; D: -; DNA: TGTGCCAGCAGCGTAGGCGGGGGGCGGCCTAATGAAAAACTGTTTTTT; CDR3: CASSVGGGRPNEKLFF
V: TRBV29-1; J: TRBJ2-7; size: -; D: TRBD2; DNA: TGCAGCGTTGAAGAACTGACGGGGGGCGAGCAGTACTTC; CDR3: CSVEELTGGEQYF
V: TRBV6-5; J: TRBJ2-5; size: -; D: TRBD1; DNA: TGTGCCAGCAGTTACGGGACAGGGATGAGGAGAGAGACCCAGTACTTC; CDR3: CASSYGTGMRRETQYF
V: TRBV28; J: TRBJ1-2; size: -; D: -; DNA: TGTGCCGTCCTGCGGTCCCACCTGAGTGGCTACACCTTC; CDR3: CAVLRSHLSGYTF
V: TRBV7-9; J: TRBJ2-1; size: -; D: -; DNA: TGTGCCAGCAGCCACACCCGGGGAACTGGAAATGAGCAGTTCTTC; CDR3: CASSHTRGTGNEQFF
V: TRBV10-3; J: TRBJ2-3; size: few; D: -; DNA: TGTGCCATCAGTGGTGGGGTTGGAGATACGCAGTATTTT; CDR3: CAISGGVGDTQYF
V: TRBV7-9; J: TRBJ2-3; size: -; D: TRBD1; DNA: TGTGCCAGCAGCTTAGGGACAGGAACCCTCACAGATACGCAGTATTTT; CDR3: CASSLGTGTLTDTQYF
V: TRBV5-6; J: TRBJ2-5; size: -; D: -; DNA: TGTGCCAGCAGCCTGACCGGGTCCACCCAGTACTTC; CDR3: CASSLTGSTQYF
V: TRBV5-1; J: TRBJ2-7; size: few; D: -; DNA: TGCGCCAGCAGTGGTAACTACGAGCAGTACTTC; CDR3: CASSGNYEQYF